The 21 T cell receptor beta chains below come from one sample, sequenced in a study of shared clonotypes between healthy human individuals. Naive-designated CD8 cells lacked CD45RO, were positively enriched for CCR7, and omitted terminally differentiated effector memory CD45RA+ cells. Sequenced by immunoSEQ multiplex PCR; TCRdb stores in-frame clones only, minus some. Of millions of clones listed, about 93% were seen once; the top ten hold about 1.8%. The sample was naive CD8+ T cells from PBMCs. The receptor source for this set is a man younger than 30 in good health. Some clones in this sample may be carry-over from other donors' samples.

As regards this clone: Other nucleotide sequences in the sample specify the same CDR3. V is TRBV19 and J is TRBJ1-1, with D possibly being TRBD1 (5 bases). The V and J ends lost 0 bases and 0 bases respectively, with 11 bases between them. CDR3 size: 16 residues. Per the germline V gene, CDR1 is LNHDA and CDR2 is SQIVND (reference sequence). Here the CDR3 reads CASSIDREGVNTEAFF. CDR3 coding DNA: TGTGCCAGTAGTATAGACAGGGAAGGGGTGAACACTGAAGCTTTCTTT. Complete variable domain (other parts from reference TRBV19 and TRBJ1-1): DGGITQSPKYLFRKEGQNVTLSCEQNLNHDAMYWYRQDPGQGLRLIYYSQIVNDFQKGDIAEGYSVSREKKESFPLTVTSAQKNPTAFYLCASSIDREGVNTEAFFGQGTRLTVV.

J is TRBJ2-7 and V is TRBV7-2; TRBD2 agrees at 12 bases. Germline loops: CDR1 SGHTA, CDR2 FQGNSA. Germline trimming cut 3 bases from V and 5 bases from J; bases unmatched to any gene: 11. CDR3 length: 17 amino acids. The CDR3 region has the DNA TGTGCCAGCAGCTTCATACCTCTAGCGGGAGGGGGAGACGAGCAGTACTTC. It specifies CASSFIPLAGGGDEQYF.

Turning to this clone: Additional DNA sequences in this sample encode the identical CDR3. V gene TRBV15 combines with J gene TRBJ2-7; D remains unclear. CDR1 and CDR2 from the germline V gene are LNHNV and YYDKDF (reference sequence). V lost 5 bases to trimming and J lost 0 bases, with 11 bases between them. The CDR3 covers 14 residues. For the CDR3, the DNA is TGTGCCACCAGCTTCGGGTCGGGCTCCTACGAGCAGTACTTC. Translation gives CATSFGSGSYEQYF.

CDR3 loop: CASSLALWDRGYEQYF. The CDR3 coding sequence is TGCGCCAGCAGCTTGGCTCTTTGGGACAGGGGTTACGAGCAGTACTTC. The chain has TRBV5-1 and TRBJ2-7; 10 bases match TRBD1. This CDR3 region has 16 residues. The ends lost 0 bases at V and 4 bases at J; junction bases unmatched: 7. Germline lookup yields CDR1 SGHRS and CDR2 YFSETQ.

The rearrangement joins TRBV27 to TRBJ2-2; perhaps TRBD2 as D (6 bases). This CDR3 spans 16 amino acids. V gave up 5 bases and J gave up 6 bases, with 19 bases separating them. The germline CDR1 and CDR2 sequences are MNHEY and SMNVEV (reference sequence). The DNA for the CDR3 is TGTGCCAGCAGTCCACCGGGACTCAGAAAGCCCGGGGAGCTGTTTTTT. It translates to CASSPPGLRKPGELFF.

This clone was detected a few times. The genes are TRBV14 and TRBJ2-1, with 7 bases aligning to TRBD1. The germline gives CDR1 SGHDN, CDR2 FVKESK. The CDR3 runs 14 residues. The V gene end was trimmed by 5 bases and the J gene end by 15 bases; junction bases not matched to a gene: 16. The CDR3 protein is CASSVGQRFPTRFF. In DNA form, the CDR3 reads TGTGCCAGCAGCGTGGGACAGAGATTTCCCACCCGGTTCTTC.

The rearrangement uses TRBV28 and TRBJ2-7; D may be TRBD2 (5 bases). The CDR3 runs 14 residues. Germline CDR1 and CDR2: MDHEN and SYDVKM. Trimming removed 1 base from V and 6 bases from J, with 13 bases in between. The CDR3 nucleotides are TGTGCCAGCAGTTTATTTCGGGAACGGGTCGAGCAGTACTTC. It encodes CASSLFRERVEQYF.

The chain joins TRBV25-1 to TRBJ2-7; D ambiguous. The CDR3 covers 11 residues. Germline loops: CDR1 MGHDK, CDR2 SYGVNS. V was cut by 8 bases and J by 6 bases, with 11 bases left in between. The CDR3 loop reads CASAFSGEQYF. DNA of the CDR3: TGTGCCAGCGCCTTCTCGGGCGAGCAGTACTTC.

The chain links TRBV7-9 to TRBJ2-1; 16 bases line up with TRBD2. Germline trimming cut 4 bases from V and 8 bases from J; bases unmatched to any gene: 5. This CDR3 region has 16 residues. The V gene's germline CDR1 is SEHNR and CDR2 FQNEAQ (reference sequence). CDR3 DNA sequence: TGTGCCAGCAGCTCAGGGACTAGCGGGAGGGTTTATGAGCAGTTCTTC. This codes for CASSSGTSGRVYEQFF.

The CDR3, as DNA: TGTGCCAGCAGCTCCCGACAGGGGTGGAACACCGGGGAGCTGTTTTTT. Its protein product is CASSSRQGWNTGELFF. This chain joins TRBV5-6 and TRBJ2-2, with 8 bases that match TRBD1. The CDR3 is made up of 16 amino acids. After removal of 3 bases from V and 1 base from J, the junction contained 5 bases not matched to a gene. Germline V gene lookup returns CDR1 SGHDT and CDR2 YYEEEE.

The chain couples TRBV21-1 to TRBJ2-3; the listed D gene, TRBD1, was not tested against the DNA. TRBV21-1 is a recognized pseudogene. The CDR3 contains 18 residues. CDR3 nucleotides: TGTGCCAGCAGCAAAGCGTCGTGGCAGGAATGTAGCACAGATACGCAGTATTTT. Amino acid sequence: CASSKASWQECSTDTQYF.

This clone was seen a handful of times. The chain has TRBV27 and TRBJ2-2; D not certain. Trimming pared 1 base from V and 0 bases from J, leaving 6 bases between. This CDR3 is built from 15 residues. Germline CDR1 reads MNHEY; CDR2 reads SMNVEV (reference sequence). CDR3: CASSLWAANTGELFF. DNA for the CDR3: TGTGCCAGCAGTTTATGGGCAGCGAACACCGGGGAGCTGTTTTTT.

V and J are TRBV5-1 and TRBJ2-1, with D possibly matching TRBD2 (5 bases). The CDR3 has 14 amino acids. V dropped 0 bases and J dropped 6 bases, with 10 bases sitting between them. Per the germline V gene, CDR1 is SGHRS and CDR2 is YFSETQ. CDR3 nucleotides: TGCGCCAGCAGCTTGGGGCTAGCTTTCAATGAGCAGTTCTTC. This sequence encodes CASSLGLAFNEQFF.

The genes are TRBV27 and TRBJ1-1; the D gene is possibly TRBD1 (5 bases). Trimming cost V 1 base and J 4 bases, with 16 bases left between them. This CDR3 spans 16 amino acids. Germline values: CDR1 MNHEY, CDR2 SMNVEV (reference sequence). CDR3 sequence reads: CASSLYLGPRGTEAFF. The CDR3 DNA reads as TGTGCCAGCAGTTTATATTTGGGGCCGAGGGGCACTGAAGCTTTCTTT.

This clone was detected a few times. This chain links TRBV9 with TRBJ1-6; 7 bases are shared with TRBD1. V was clipped by 3 bases and J by 8 bases; unmatched bases: 14. This CDR3 contains 17 residues. Germline V gene sequence: CDR1 SGDLS, CDR2 YYNGEE. CDR3 in amino acids: CASSGGSGQGGDSPLHF. CDR3 DNA: TGTGCCAGCAGCGGCGGATCAGGGCAGGGGGGGGATTCACCCCTCCACTTT.

The chain carries TRBV28 and TRBJ2-7; D unclear. Germline V gives CDR1 MDHEN, CDR2 SYDVKM. The V end lost 5 bases, the J end lost 3 bases, and 14 bases lay between the germline ends. This CDR3 is 14 amino acids long. The CDR3, as DNA: TGTGCCAGCAGTCGGGTCCCCCGGAACTACGAGCAGTACTTC. This encodes CASSRVPRNYEQYF.

The J gene is TRBJ2-5, the V gene TRBV19; possibly TRBD2 for D (6 bases). The germline CDR1 and CDR2 sequences are LNHDA and SQIVND (reference sequence). Trimming took off 7 bases at V and 1 base at J, with 16 bases between the two ends. This CDR3 has 15 amino acids. For the CDR3, the DNA is TGTGCCAGTAAAACATATTCCGGGAGCCAAGAGACCCAGTACTTC. It specifies CASKTYSGSQETQYF.

The chain recombines TRBV27 with TRBJ2-1, with 10 bases identical to TRBD2. Germline trimming cut 7 bases from V and 4 bases from J; bases unmatched to any gene: 10. Germline-derived CDR1 and CDR2 are MNHEY and SMNVEV (reference sequence). The CDR3 runs 16 residues. CDR3 coding DNA: TGTGCCAGCATTCCGACAAGCGGGAGGGCTTACAATGAGCAGTTCTTC. It yields the protein CASIPTSGRAYNEQFF.

The V and J genes are TRBV7-6 and TRBJ1-1; TRBD1 might be the D (6 bases). Trimming shortened V by 4 bases and J by 0 bases, and 12 bases separated the two germline ends. CDR3 length equals 15 residues. Germline CDR1 and CDR2: SGHVS and FNYEAQ. Here the CDR3 reads CASSWDGQMNTEAFF. As DNA, the CDR3 is TGTGCCAGCAGCTGGGACGGACAGATGAACACTGAAGCTTTCTTT.

The J gene is TRBJ1-2, the V gene TRBV5-6; a possible D gene is TRBD1 (5 bases). The CDR3 extends over 13 amino acids. Germline V lookup: CDR1 SGHDT, CDR2 YYEEEE. Trimming removed 4 bases from V and 4 bases from J, with 11 bases in between. This CDR3 is CASSPDGGYGYTF. The DNA of the CDR3 is TGTGCCAGCAGCCCGGACGGGGGCTATGGCTACACCTTC.

The chain joins TRBV10-2 to TRBJ2-1; no definite D call. This CDR3 is built from 16 residues. V was cut by 2 bases and J by 0 bases, with 11 bases left in between. In germline, CDR1 is WSHSY, CDR2 SAAADI. CDR3 bases: TGCGCCAGCAGTGAGAGGGTGTCTAGCTCCTACAATGAGCAGTTCTTC. Translation gives CASSERVSSSYNEQFF.